Following are 26 T cell receptor beta chains from one sample sequenced in a study of shared clonotypes between healthy human individuals. Clones were sequenced by immunoSEQ multiplex PCR, and TCRdb holds only the in-frame ones, with some missing. The sample has about 1.1 million clones, about four fifths seen once; the top ten hold under 0.65%. Sample: memory CD4+ T cells from PBMCs. The subset is: CD45RA-negative fraction. The origin of the receptors is a man younger than 35 in good health. Some clones in this sample may be carry-over from other donors' samples.

In this sample, this clone turned up a few times. The chain employs TRBV10-3 and TRBJ1-2; tentative D call: TRBD1 (5 bases). The CDR3 runs 12 residues. Germline loops: CDR1 ENHRY, CDR2 SYGVKD. V was clipped by 0 bases and J by 8 bases, with 7 bases between them. CDR3: CAISESGEGYTF. Here the CDR3 DNA reads TGTGCCATCAGTGAGTCAGGGGAAGGCTACACCTTC.

As regards this clone: Distinct nucleotide sequences in the sample also encode this CDR3. This rearrangement joins TRBV5-1 to TRBJ2-1; the D is unclear. Germline CDR1 and CDR2: SGHRS and YFSETQ. The CDR3 length is 14 residues. V lost 4 bases to trimming and J lost 0 bases, with 8 bases between them. In nucleotides, the CDR3 is TGCGCCAGCAGCCCCGGGCCCTCCTACAATGAGCAGTTCTTC. Protein: CASSPGPSYNEQFF.

This clone occurred many times. V usage is TRBV4-2 and J usage is TRBJ1-1; 9 positions match TRBD1. This CDR3 has 14 amino acids. Unmatched junction bases numbered 3, after V lost 3 bases and J lost 4 bases. CDR1 LGHNA and CDR2 YNFKEQ come from the germline V gene. The CDR3 protein is CASSQTGGSTEAFF. CDR3 DNA: TGTGCCAGCAGCCAGACAGGGGGGTCCACTGAAGCTTTCTTT.

This clone turned up a few times. Other nucleotide sequences from this sample produce the same CDR3. The chain has TRBV19 and TRBJ1-5; D is unclear. V was shortened by 3 bases and J by 0 bases, with 6 bases between the two germline ends. CDR1 is LNHDA, CDR2 SQIVND, per germline (reference sequence). The CDR3 is 14 amino acids. The CDR3 reads CASSITASNQPQHF. The CDR3 bases are TGTGCCAGTAGTATCACGGCTAGCAATCAGCCCCAGCATTTT. The full variable domain, rest sourced from reference TRBV19 and TRBJ1-5, is DGGITQSPKYLFRKEGQNVTLSCEQNLNHDAMYWYRQDPGQGLRLIYYSQIVNDFQKGDIAEGYSVSREKKESFPLTVTSAQKNPTAFYLCASSITASNQPQHFGDGTRLSIL.

J is TRBJ2-3 and V is TRBV15, with a tentative D call TRBD2 (6 bases). The V gene's germline CDR1 is LNHNV and CDR2 YYDKDF (reference sequence). This CDR3 contains 14 residues. V was trimmed by 2 bases and J by 6 bases, leaving 12 bases between them. CDR3 nucleotides: TGTGCCACCAGCAGATCCCTAGCGCCCGATACGCAGTATTTT. Its translation is CATSRSLAPDTQYF.

This chain joins TRBV7-9 and TRBJ1-3; D gene unclear. The CDR3 contains 16 residues. Trimming shortened V by 0 bases and J by 0 bases, and 9 bases separated the two germline ends. Germline V CDR1 and CDR2: SEHNR, FQNEAQ (reference sequence). CDR3 in DNA: TGTGCCAGCAGCTTAGCAACCCCGACCTCTGGAAACACCATATATTTT. Residues: CASSLATPTSGNTIYF.

Notes on this clone: Being one base from a much bigger clone, this may be a read error. The V and J genes are TRBV30 and TRBJ2-5; TRBD1 agrees at 8 bases. The CDR3 runs 13 residues. Germline CDR1 and CDR2: GTSNPN and SVGIG (reference sequence). Trimming cost V 1 base and J 5 bases; bases outside gene matches: 3. CDR3 sequence: CAWSATGGETQYF. As DNA, the CDR3 is TGTGCCTGGAGTGCTACAGGGGGGGAGACCCAGTACTTC.

Many counts were recorded for this clone. The chain couples TRBV4-2 to TRBJ2-7; perhaps TRBD2 as D (6 bases). The CDR3 covers 15 residues. Trimming took 4 bases from V and 4 from J, leaving 17 bases between them. Germline V lookup: CDR1 LGHNA, CDR2 YNFKEQ. CDR3 nucleotide sequence: TGTGCCAGCAGCCGGCGGGGAAGTAGGGTTTACGAGCAGTACTTC. Its protein product is CASSRRGSRVYEQYF.

The V and J genes are TRBV28 and TRBJ2-4; 14 nucleotides match TRBD2. The trim removed 3 bases at V and 1 base at J, leaving 14 bases unmatched. From germline, CDR1 is MDHEN and CDR2 SYDVKM. The CDR3 loop spans 21 amino acids. In DNA, the CDR3 is TGTGCCAGCAGTTTCCCCCGGGGCGGACTAGCGGGAGGCGGGGCCAAAAACATTCAGTACTTC. Translation: CASSFPRGGLAGGGAKNIQYF.

About this clone itself: One junction end does not reproduce the germline sequence, and a read error may be involved. The gene calls are TRBV11-2 and TRBJ2-2; D is ambiguous. Germline CDR1 SGHAT, CDR2 FQNNGV. The CDR3 runs 14 residues. The CDR3 DNA reads TGTGTCAGCAGCTTAATGGGTTACACCGGGGAGCTGTTTTTT. The encoded protein is CVSSLMGYTGELFF. Full variable domain (outside the CDR3, taken from reference TRBV11-2 and TRBJ2-2): EAGVAQSPRYKIIEKRQSVAFWCNPISGHATLYWYQQILGQGPKLLIQFQNNGVVDDSQLPKDRFSAERLKGVDSTLKIQPAKLEDSAVYLCVSSLMGYTGELFFGEGSRLTVL.

This chain joins TRBV14 and TRBJ1-2; D remains ambiguous. V was pared by 4 bases and J by 2 bases, with 8 bases between. Per germline, CDR1 SGHDN and CDR2 FVKESK. The CDR3 spans 13 residues. The CDR3 loop is CASSPSLNYGYTF. In nucleotides, the CDR3 is TGTGCCAGCAGCCCGAGCCTGAACTATGGCTACACCTTC.

This chain joins TRBV5-1 and TRBJ1-1; TRBD1 might be the D (5 bases). The germline gives CDR1 SGHRS, CDR2 YFSETQ. With 6 bases removed from V and 1 base from J, the gap between germline ends came to 10 bases. CDR3 length: 13 residues. The CDR3 protein is CASTSQGNTEAFF. In nucleotides, the CDR3 is TGCGCCAGCACAAGTCAGGGGAACACTGAAGCTTTCTTT. Looking up the rest from reference TRBV5-1 and TRBJ1-1 gives the full variable domain: KAGVTQTPRYLIKTRGQQVTLSCSPISGHRSVSWYQQTPGQGLQFLFEYFSETQRNKGNFPGRFSGRQFSNSRSEMNVSTLELGDSALYLCASTSQGNTEAFFGQGTRLTVV.

J is TRBJ2-5 and V is TRBV28, with D perhaps matching TRBD1 (6 bases). The length of the CDR3 is 15 residues. Trimming took 6 bases from V and 0 from J, leaving 14 bases between them. Germline loops: CDR1 MDHEN, CDR2 SYDVKM. Here the CDR3 reads CASSVRGSHQETQYF. The CDR3 DNA reads as TGTGCCAGCAGCGTCAGGGGCAGCCACCAAGAGACCCAGTACTTC.

This rearrangement joins TRBV7-3 to TRBJ1-2; possibly TRBD1 for D (5 bases). V was trimmed by 4 bases and J by 2 bases, leaving 11 bases between them. The germline V gene has CDR1 SGHTA and CDR2 FQGTGA. The CDR3 has 14 amino acids. This CDR3 is CASSWGITNYGYTF. The CDR3 nucleotides read TGTGCCAGCAGCTGGGGGATAACAAACTATGGCTACACCTTC.

The genes are TRBV23-1 and TRBJ1-2; D remains unclear. TRBV23-1 is annotated as an ORF whose role is uncertain. The germline V and J ends were trimmed by 2 bases and 8 bases, with 9 bases remaining between them. CDR3 size: 12 residues. In nucleotides, the CDR3 is TGCGCCAGCAGTCAAGAGGCCCTAGGCTACACCTTC. It is translated as CASSQEALGYTF.

This clone showed up just once. Other DNA sequences from this sample encode an identical CDR3 as well. The DNA for the CDR3 is TGTGCCAGCAGTTTCAGGGGGCGAGCTAATGAAAAACTGTTTTTT. Residues: CASSFRGRANEKLFF. The chain recombines TRBV27 with TRBJ1-4, with 8 positions matching TRBD1. V trimming: 3 bases; J trimming: 3 bases; junction bases outside the gene matches: 3. CDR1 and CDR2 (germline): MNHEY, SMNVEV (reference sequence). This CDR3 comprises 15 residues.

Written as DNA, the CDR3 is TGTGCCAGCAGCGAAAGCGGGAGATCCTACAATGAGCAGTTCTTC. Amino acid sequence: CASSESGRSYNEQFF. The V gene is TRBV9, the J gene TRBJ2-1; TRBD2 matches at 8 bases. Looked up from germline, CDR1 is SGDLS and CDR2 is YYNGEE. Losses at the gene ends were 3 bases for V and 1 base for J; bases not matched to a gene: 3. This CDR3 comprises 15 residues.

This clone appeared once. The DNA of the CDR3 is TGTGCCATCAGTGACCCGCCGTACCAAGAGACCCAGTACTTC. Its protein product is CAISDPPYQETQYF. This chain uses TRBV10-3 with TRBJ2-5; D unresolved. Trimming took 3 bases from V and 0 from J, leaving 8 bases between them. The CDR3 has 14 amino acids. The germline V gene has CDR1 ENHRY and CDR2 SYGVKD.

The chain employs TRBV19 and TRBJ2-4; unclear D gene. The CDR3 consists of 18 residues. V shed 7 bases and J shed 1 base, with 23 bases lying between them. From germline, CDR1 is LNHDA and CDR2 SQIVND (reference sequence). In nucleotides, the CDR3 is TGTGCCAGTACCTCCCCCAAGGGCCCCACGATGGCCAAAAACATTCAGTACTTC. Its translation: CASTSPKGPTMAKNIQYF.

This clone was recorded only once. The chain uses TRBV7-2 and TRBJ2-7, with TRBD2 identical over 10 bases. The CDR3 sequence is 14 residues long. Germline CDR1 is SGHTA and CDR2 is FQGNSA. V gave up 5 bases and J gave up 2 bases; unmatched junction bases: 3. The CDR3 loop reads CASSLGTSAYEQYF. The CDR3, as DNA: TGTGCCAGCAGCCTAGGGACTAGCGCCTACGAGCAGTACTTC.

The gene calls are TRBV10-2 and TRBJ2-1; D perhaps matches TRBD1 (6 bases). Germline V gene data show CDR1 as WSHSY and CDR2 as SAAADI. V lost 5 bases to trimming and J lost 8 bases, with 13 bases between them. This CDR3 has 13 residues. The CDR3 loop is CASSNDRLYEQFF. The CDR3 DNA sequence: TGCGCCAGCAGTAACGACAGGCTTTATGAGCAGTTCTTC.

V is TRBV7-9 and J is TRBJ2-2, with unresolved D. V shed 5 bases and J shed 1 base, with 11 bases lying between them. Germline V gives CDR1 SEHNR, CDR2 FQNEAQ (reference sequence). There are 15 residues in the CDR3. This CDR3 is CASSDTTENTGELFF. The CDR3 DNA follows: TGTGCCAGCAGCGATACGACGGAGAACACCGGGGAGCTGTTTTTT.

The J gene is TRBJ2-5, the V gene TRBV28; no clear D. The CDR3 loop spans 13 amino acids. The V and J ends lost 5 bases and 5 bases respectively, with 12 bases between them. Germline CDR1 is MDHEN and CDR2 is SYDVKM. This chain's CDR3 is CASSLDTGETQYF. The DNA of the CDR3 is TGTGCCAGCAGTCTCGATACTGGGGAGACCCAGTACTTC. Looking up the rest from reference TRBV28 and TRBJ2-5 gives the full variable domain: DVKVTQSSRYLVKRTGEKVFLECVQDMDHENMFWYRQDPGLGLRLIYFSYDVKMKEKGDIPEGYSVSREKKERFSLILESASTNQTSMYLCASSLDTGETQYFGPGTRLLVL.

This chain uses TRBV7-9 with TRBJ2-7; D is unclear. The germline V gene has CDR1 SEHNR and CDR2 FQNEAQ (reference sequence). V lost 3 bases, J lost 6 bases, and 9 bases lay in between. This CDR3 contains 12 residues. The DNA of the CDR3 is TGTGCCAGCAGCTTTCCCCCCCTCGAGCAGTACTTC. Translated, it gives CASSFPPLEQYF.

The J gene is TRBJ1-2, the V gene TRBV5-6, with 7 bases that match TRBD1. The CDR3 has 14 residues. V was pared by 2 bases and J by 5 bases, with 6 bases of the junction left unmatched. Germline CDR1 is SGHDT and CDR2 is YYEEEE. This CDR3 is CASSLGGARYGYTF. The DNA for the CDR3 is TGTGCCAGCAGCTTAGGGGGCGCGAGGTATGGCTACACCTTC.

This chain links TRBV19 with TRBJ2-7; a weak D match, TRBD1 (5 bases). Trimming shortened V by 1 base and J by 4 bases, and 11 bases separated the two germline ends. Per germline, CDR1 LNHDA and CDR2 SQIVND (reference sequence). This CDR3 region has 14 residues. CDR3 nucleotides: TGTGCCAGTAGTATAGGACAGAACGGTTACGAGCAGTACTTC. It translates to CASSIGQNGYEQYF.